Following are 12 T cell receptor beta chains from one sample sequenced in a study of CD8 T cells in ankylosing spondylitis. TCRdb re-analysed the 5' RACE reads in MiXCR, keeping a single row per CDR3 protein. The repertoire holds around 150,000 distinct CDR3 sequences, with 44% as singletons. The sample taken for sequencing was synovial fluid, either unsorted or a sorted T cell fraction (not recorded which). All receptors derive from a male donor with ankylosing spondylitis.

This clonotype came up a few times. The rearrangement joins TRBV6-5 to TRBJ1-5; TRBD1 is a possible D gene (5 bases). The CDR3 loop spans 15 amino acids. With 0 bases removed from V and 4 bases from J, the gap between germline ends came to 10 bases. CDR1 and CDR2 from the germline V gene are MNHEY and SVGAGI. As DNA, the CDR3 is TGTGCCAGCAGTTACTCTGGACAATTAAATCAGCCCCAGCATTTT. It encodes CASSYSGQLNQPQHF.

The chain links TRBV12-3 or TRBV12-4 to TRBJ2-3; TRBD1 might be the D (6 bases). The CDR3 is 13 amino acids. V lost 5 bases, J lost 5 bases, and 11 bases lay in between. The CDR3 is CASSHRVEDTQYF. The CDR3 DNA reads TGTGCCAGCAGTCACAGGGTGGAAGATACGCAGTATTTT.

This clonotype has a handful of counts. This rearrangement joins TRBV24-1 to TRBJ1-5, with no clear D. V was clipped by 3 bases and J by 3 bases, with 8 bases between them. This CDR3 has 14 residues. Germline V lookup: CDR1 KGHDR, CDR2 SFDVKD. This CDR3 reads CATSDGQDNQPQHF. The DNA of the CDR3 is TGTGCCACCAGTGATGGTCAGGACAATCAGCCCCAGCATTTT.

The CDR3 is CATLYRGTGPNYGYTF. The CDR3, as DNA: TGTGCCACCCTTTATCGGGGGACAGGCCCCAACTATGGCTACACCTTC. The chain joins TRBV10-3 to TRBJ1-2, with 8 nucleotides matching TRBD1. The V gene's germline CDR1 is ENHRY and CDR2 SYGVKD. This CDR3 comprises 16 residues. The junction had 15 bases not matched to a gene; V was cut back by 10 bases and J by 2 bases.

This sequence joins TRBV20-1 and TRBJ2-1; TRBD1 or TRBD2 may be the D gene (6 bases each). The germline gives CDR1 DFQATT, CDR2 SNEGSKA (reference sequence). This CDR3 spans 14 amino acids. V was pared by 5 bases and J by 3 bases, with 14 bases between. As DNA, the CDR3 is TGCAGTGCTCCTGAGGGGGGAGACTACAATGAGCAGTTCTTC. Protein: CSAPEGGDYNEQFF.

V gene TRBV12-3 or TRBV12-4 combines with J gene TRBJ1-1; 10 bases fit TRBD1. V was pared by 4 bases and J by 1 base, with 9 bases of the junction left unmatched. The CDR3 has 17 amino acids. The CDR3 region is CASSSYRDRGQNTEAFF. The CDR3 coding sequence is TGTGCCAGCAGTTCCTACCGGGACAGGGGCCAGAACACTGAAGCTTTCTTT.

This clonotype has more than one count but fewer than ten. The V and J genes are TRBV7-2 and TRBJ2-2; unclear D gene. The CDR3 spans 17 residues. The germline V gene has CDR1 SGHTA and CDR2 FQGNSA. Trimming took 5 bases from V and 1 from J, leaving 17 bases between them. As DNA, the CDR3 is TGTGCCAGCAGCCCACCCTGGGCACTTAAGAACACCGGGGAGCTGTTTTTT. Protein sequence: CASSPPWALKNTGELFF.

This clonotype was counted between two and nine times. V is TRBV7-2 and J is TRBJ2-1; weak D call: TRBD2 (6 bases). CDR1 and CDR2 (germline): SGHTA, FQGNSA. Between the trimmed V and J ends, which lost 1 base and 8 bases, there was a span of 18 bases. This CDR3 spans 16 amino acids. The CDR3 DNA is TGTGCCAGCAGCTTAGAGGGACTTGGATTTTCGTATGAGCAGTTCTTC. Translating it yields CASSLEGLGFSYEQFF. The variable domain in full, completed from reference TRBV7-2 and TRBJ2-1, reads GAGVSQSPSNKVTEKGKDVELRCDPISGHTALYWYRQSLGQGLEFLIYFQGNSAPDKSGLPSDRFSAERTGGSVSTLTIQRTQQEDSAVYLCASSLEGLGFSYEQFFGPGTRLTVL.

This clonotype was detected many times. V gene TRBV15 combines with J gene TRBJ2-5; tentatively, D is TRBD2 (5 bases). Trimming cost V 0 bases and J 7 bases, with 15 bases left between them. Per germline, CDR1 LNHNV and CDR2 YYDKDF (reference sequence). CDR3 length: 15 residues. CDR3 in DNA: TGTGCCACCAGCAGAGATAGACTTGCCGAGGGGACCCAGTACTTC. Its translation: CATSRDRLAEGTQYF.

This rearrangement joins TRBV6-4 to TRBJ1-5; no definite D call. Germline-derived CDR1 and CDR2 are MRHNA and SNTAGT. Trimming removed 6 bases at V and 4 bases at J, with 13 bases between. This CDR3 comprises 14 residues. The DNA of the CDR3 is TGTGCCAGCAGCCCCACAGTTGGAAATCAGCCCCAGCATTTT. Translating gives CASSPTVGNQPQHF.

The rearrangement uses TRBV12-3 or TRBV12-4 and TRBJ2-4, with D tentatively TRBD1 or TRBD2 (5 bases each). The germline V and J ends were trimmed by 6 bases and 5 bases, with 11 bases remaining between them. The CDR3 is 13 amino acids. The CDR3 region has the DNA TGTGCCAGCAGGCCTGGGGGAGAAAACATTCAGTACTTC. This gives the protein CASRPGGENIQYF.

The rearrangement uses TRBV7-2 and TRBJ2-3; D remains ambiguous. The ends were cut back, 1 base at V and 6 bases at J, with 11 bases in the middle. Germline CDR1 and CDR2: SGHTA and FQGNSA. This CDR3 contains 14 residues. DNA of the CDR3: TGTGCCAGCAGCTTAGAGTCCTTCTCTGATACGCAGTATTTT. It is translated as CASSLESFSDTQYF.